This T cell receptor beta chain appears in the sequencing data of a study of T-cell reconstitution after alpha-beta-depleted transplantation in children. The CDR3 consists of 12 residues. V lost 5 bases and J lost 9, with 14 bases in between. The authors prepared the TCRbeta library with unique molecular identifiers. A single record per CDR3 protein comes from TCRdb applying MiXCR to the PCR reads. The repertoire holds roughly 500,000 distinct CDR3 sequences, with about a sixth as singletons. The specimen comprised PBMCs from the stem cell graft donor, sampled from the stem cell graft. The clonotype was recovered from a human donor who donated a stem cell graft to a child with acute lymphoblastic leukemia. V and J are TRBV12-3 or TRBV12-4 and TRBJ2-7, with D perhaps matching TRBD2 (6 bases). The DNA of the CDR3 is TGTGCCAGCAGTCCCGGACTACAGGTGCAGTACTTC. Translating gives CASSPGLQVQYF.